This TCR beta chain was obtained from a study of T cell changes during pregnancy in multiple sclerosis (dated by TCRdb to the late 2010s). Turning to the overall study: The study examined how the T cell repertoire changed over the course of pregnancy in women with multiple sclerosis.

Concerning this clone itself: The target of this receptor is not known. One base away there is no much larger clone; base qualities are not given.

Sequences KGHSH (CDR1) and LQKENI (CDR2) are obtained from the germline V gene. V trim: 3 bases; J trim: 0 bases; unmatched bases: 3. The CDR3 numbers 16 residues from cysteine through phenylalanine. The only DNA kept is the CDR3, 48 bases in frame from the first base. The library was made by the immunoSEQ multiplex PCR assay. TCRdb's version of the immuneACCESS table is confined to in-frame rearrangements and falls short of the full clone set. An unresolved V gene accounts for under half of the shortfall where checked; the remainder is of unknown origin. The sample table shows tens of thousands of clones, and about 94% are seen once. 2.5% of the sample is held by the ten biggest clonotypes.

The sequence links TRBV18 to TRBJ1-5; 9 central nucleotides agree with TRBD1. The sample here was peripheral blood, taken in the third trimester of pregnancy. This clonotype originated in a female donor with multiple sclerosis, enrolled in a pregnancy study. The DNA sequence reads TGTGCCAGCTCACCCGGGACAGGGAGTAGCAATCAGCCCCAGCATTTT. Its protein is CASSPGTGSSNQPQHF.